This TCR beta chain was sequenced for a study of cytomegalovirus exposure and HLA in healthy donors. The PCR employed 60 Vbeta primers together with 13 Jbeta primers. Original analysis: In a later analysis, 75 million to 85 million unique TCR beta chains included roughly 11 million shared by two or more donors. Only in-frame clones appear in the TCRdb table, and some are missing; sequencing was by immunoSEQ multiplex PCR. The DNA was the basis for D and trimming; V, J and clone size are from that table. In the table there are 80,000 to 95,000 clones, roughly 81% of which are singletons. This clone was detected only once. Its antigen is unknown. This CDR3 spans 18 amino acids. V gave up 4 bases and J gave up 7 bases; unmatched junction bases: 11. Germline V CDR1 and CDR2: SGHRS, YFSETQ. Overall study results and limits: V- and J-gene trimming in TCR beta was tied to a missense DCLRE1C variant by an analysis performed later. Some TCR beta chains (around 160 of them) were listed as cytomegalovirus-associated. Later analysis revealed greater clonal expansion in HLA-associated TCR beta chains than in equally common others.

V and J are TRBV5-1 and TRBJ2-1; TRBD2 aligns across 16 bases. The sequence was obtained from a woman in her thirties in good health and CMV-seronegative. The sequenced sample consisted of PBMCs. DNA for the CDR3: TGCGCCAGCAGCCAGGGACTAGCGGGAGGGTGGATAGAGAATGAGCAGTTCTTC. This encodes CASSQGLAGGWIENEQFF. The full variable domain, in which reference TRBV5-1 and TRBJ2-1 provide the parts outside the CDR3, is KAGVTQTPRYLIKTRGQQVTLSCSPISGHRSVSWYQQTPGQGLQFLFEYFSETQRNKGNFPGRFSGRQFSNSRSEMNVSTLELGDSALYLCASSQGLAGGWIENEQFFGPGTRLTVL.